The clone carrying this T cell receptor beta chain was observed a single time. Antigen: not known. This table comes from immunoSEQ multiplex PCR, and its TCRdb copy is limited to in-frame clones, with some not included. The table includes 75,000 to 100,000 clones, around 80% detected once. Each patient's relapse followed autologous stem cell transplantation, and brentuximab vedotin exposure varied. The patients, who had relapsed/refractory classical Hodgkin lymphoma, achieved best responses of complete response, partial response or progressive disease. The source of the sample is a study of PD-1 blockade in classical Hodgkin lymphoma. In the study overall: Treatment was intravenous nivolumab, 3 mg/kg every 2 weeks, until progression. Regarding the study as a whole: A reduction in baseline TCR diversity was reportedly seen in newly diagnosed patients relative to healthy donors.

The clonotype originates from a human donor with classical Hodgkin lymphoma. The input for sequencing was peripheral blood mononuclear cells (PBMCs), taken at baseline.

The CDR3, as DNA: TGTGCCAGCAGCTACACTAGCGGGAGCATCGGTGAGCAGTTCTTC. Translation: CASSYTSGSIGEQFF. This chain joins TRBV11-2 and TRBJ2-1, with 11 bases aligning to TRBD2. Germline lookup yields CDR1 SGHAT and CDR2 FQNNGV. The CDR3 sequence is 15 residues long. V gave up 4 bases and J gave up 9 bases; unmatched junction bases: 8.